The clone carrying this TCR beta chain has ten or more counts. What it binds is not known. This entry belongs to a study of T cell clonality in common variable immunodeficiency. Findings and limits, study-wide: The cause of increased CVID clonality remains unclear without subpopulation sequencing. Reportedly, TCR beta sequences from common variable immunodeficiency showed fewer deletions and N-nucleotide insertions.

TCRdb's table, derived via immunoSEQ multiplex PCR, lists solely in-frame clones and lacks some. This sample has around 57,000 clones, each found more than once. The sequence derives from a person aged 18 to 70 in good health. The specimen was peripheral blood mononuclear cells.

Here the CDR3 reads CASSLGTAGSYEQYF. The sequenced CDR3 bases are TGCGCCAGCAGCTTGGGTACAGCAGGGTCCTACGAG. The chain employs TRBV5-1 and TRBJ2-7; a weak D match, TRBD1 (5 bases). The read terminates 3 residues ahead of where the CDR3 ends, so the germline J gene completes it. The V gene lost 0 bases and the J gene lost 1 base, with 11 bases spanning the gap. The CDR3 spans 15 residues. Germline CDR1 SGHRS, CDR2 YFSETQ.